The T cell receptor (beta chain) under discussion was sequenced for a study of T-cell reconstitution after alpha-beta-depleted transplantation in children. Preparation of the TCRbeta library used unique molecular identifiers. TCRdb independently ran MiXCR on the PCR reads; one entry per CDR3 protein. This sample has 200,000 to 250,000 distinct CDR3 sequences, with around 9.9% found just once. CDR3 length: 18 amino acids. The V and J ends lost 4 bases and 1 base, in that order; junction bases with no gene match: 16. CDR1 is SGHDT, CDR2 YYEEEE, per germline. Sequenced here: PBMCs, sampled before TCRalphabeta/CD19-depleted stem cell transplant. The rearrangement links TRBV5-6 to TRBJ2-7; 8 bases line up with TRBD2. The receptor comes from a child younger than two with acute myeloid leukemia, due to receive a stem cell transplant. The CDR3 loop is CASSPGGERSIRSYEQYF. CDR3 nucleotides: TGTGCCAGCAGCCCCGGGGGGGAGAGATCGATCAGATCCTACGAGCAGTACTTC.